The source of this TCR beta chain is a study of T cells expressing NK-cell markers (dated by TCRdb to the early 2020s). Broadly, across the study: In sorted CD3+CD56+NKG2C+, CD3+CD56+NKG2C- and CD3+CD56-NKG2C+ T-cell subsets from eight donors, TCR beta-chain repertoires were profiled. Among the eight sequenced donors, only one was HCMV-seronegative, while the other seven were HCMV-seropositive. The study sequenced eight donors, all healthy volunteers chosen at random: three men and five women. Libraries were sequenced as 2 x 150 bp reads on Illumina HiSeq 2000/2500, MiSeq or NextSeq. Results and caveats for the whole study, not just this receptor: In several donors, the dominant CD3+CD56+NKG2C+ clonotypes were found to rank among the top 10 CD8+ clonotypes and to make up roughly 1.0-7.5% of CD8+ T cells. Those dominant clonotypes were again the most abundant among CD3+CD56-NKG2C+ cells in a few donors, at about 28.3-60.1%. It remained unclear whether the expanded NKG2C-expressing T cell clones were specific for HCMV antigens.

HCMV-specific IgG was detected in serum with a commercial ELISA kit to determine HCMV serostatus. Ficoll density gradient centrifugation was used to isolate peripheral blood mononuclear cells from blood. Of note for this clonotype: This clone's antigen is unknown.

The instrument given in TCRdb is Illumina HiSeq 2000. TCR beta cDNA libraries were made by 5'RACE template switching that added a universal primer site and unique molecular identifiers. cDNA synthesis was primed from the TCR beta constant segment and was followed by two successive PCR amplification steps. As for how the authors treated the data: Reads were demultiplexed and grouped by UMI with MIGEC, and clonotypes were assembled and quantified with MiTCR. To exclude erroneous sequences, any TCR cDNA sequence not supported by at least two reads was discarded. The tcR package was used for downstream repertoire analysis, and clonotypes were matched between fractions using CDR3 nucleotide sequence together with V segment. VDJmatch was used to annotate antigen specificity against VDJdb, with one amino acid substitution in CDR3 allowed. The reads were reprocessed in TCRdb, with one entry per CDR3 protein sequence and no accompanying DNA. The V and J calls, along with clone size, are taken from TCRdb and not from the paper's own processing. The sample's table covers about 260,000 distinct CDR3 sequences. Around 4% of the sample is taken by the ten largest.

From cysteine to phenylalanine, the CDR3 is 15 amino acids long. The protein alone is recorded here. The sequencing input was blood T cells: a sorted CD56 or NKG2C T cell subset, CD4+ or CD8+ T cells, or bulk PBMC T cells (not recorded which). The sequence joins TRBV12-3 or TRBV12-4 to TRBJ1-5. This sequence was found in a woman aged 18-69 years in good health. For the CDR3, the sequence is CASSDFQSGNQPQHF.